Listed below are T cell receptor beta chains from one sample, sequenced in a study of response to subunit inactivated influenza vaccine. Each CDR3 protein gets one entry after TCRdb re-called the RT-PCR reads with MiXCR. The sample consists of around 750,000 distinct CDR3 sequences, less than 25% of them appearing once. The starting material was PBMCs from blood, obtained about 5 days after vaccination. These receptors were taken from a man aged 50-59 years who received an inactivated influenza vaccine. Both conserved end residues are part of each CDR3. D genes are given only for firm matches. Rows may omit the clone size; those that give it use once, few, many or a size class.

clone_size: many
v_call: TRBV5-1
d_call: TRBD1
j_call: TRBJ2-2
cdr3_nt: TGTGCCAGCAGCCCCGGGACAGGGGGGACCGGGGAGCTGTTTTTT
cdr3_aa: CASSPGTGGTGELFF

clone_size: .
v_call: TRBV24-1
d_call: .
j_call: TRBJ2-1
cdr3_nt: TGTGCCACCAGTGATTACCGGGGGCGGTACAATGAGCAGTTCTTC
cdr3_aa: CATSDYRGRYNEQFF

clone_size: few
v_call: TRBV11-2
d_call: TRBD1
j_call: TRBJ2-7
cdr3_nt: TGTGCCAGCAGCTTAAACCGGGACAGGGGCTACGAGCAGTACTTC
cdr3_aa: CASSLNRDRGYEQYF

clone_size: once
v_call: TRBV28
d_call: TRBD2
j_call: TRBJ2-2
cdr3_nt: TGTGCCAGCAGTTTATTTTATTTCGGGGGGGAAGGAACCGGGGAGCTGTTTTTT
cdr3_aa: CASSLFYFGGEGTGELFF

clone_size: few
v_call: TRBV6-5
d_call: .
j_call: TRBJ2-3
cdr3_nt: TGTGCCAGCAGTTACTCGAGAGGGCCACCCACAGATACGCAGTATTTT
cdr3_aa: CASSYSRGPPTDTQYF

clone_size: .
v_call: TRBV24-1
d_call: TRBD1
j_call: TRBJ2-2
cdr3_nt: TGTGCCACCAGTGATTGGGGACAGGGTCCCACCGGGGAGCTGTTTTTT
cdr3_aa: CATSDWGQGPTGELFF

clone_size: few
v_call: TRBV6-5
d_call: .
j_call: TRBJ2-2
cdr3_nt: TGTGCCAGCAGTTACTCGTACAGGGAGAACACCGGGGAGCTGTTTTTT
cdr3_aa: CASSYSYRENTGELFF

clone_size: .
v_call: TRBV20-1
d_call: .
j_call: TRBJ1-6
cdr3_nt: TGCAGTGCTAGATTTGAAGCGAGCTCCTATAATTCACCCCTCCACTTT
cdr3_aa: CSARFEASSYNSPLHF

clone_size: .
v_call: TRBV27
d_call: .
j_call: TRBJ2-7
cdr3_nt: TGTGCCAGCAGGGGCGGTCGTAGGGGGATTTACGAGCAGTACTTC
cdr3_aa: CASRGGRRGIYEQYF

clone_size: once
v_call: TRBV2
d_call: TRBD1
j_call: TRBJ2-7
cdr3_nt: TGTGCCAGCAGGCCGGGGACAGGGGTTAGGGACGAGCAGTACTTC
cdr3_aa: CASRPGTGVRDEQYF

clone_size: .
v_call: TRBV28
d_call: .
j_call: TRBJ2-3
cdr3_nt: TGTGCCAGCAGTACCAGTGGCAGCGCAGATACGCAGTATTTT
cdr3_aa: CASSTSGSADTQYF

clone_size: .
v_call: TRBV11-2
d_call: .
j_call: TRBJ1-1
cdr3_nt: TGTGCCAGCAGCCCCCTAGCGTGGGGGGCGGCTGAAGCTTTCTTT
cdr3_aa: CASSPLAWGAAEAFF

clone_size: .
v_call: TRBV28
d_call: .
j_call: TRBJ2-7
cdr3_nt: TGTGCCAGCAGGGGGTGGCTGTACGAGCAGTACTTC
cdr3_aa: CASRGWLYEQYF

clone_size: .
v_call: TRBV7-2
d_call: TRBD2
j_call: TRBJ2-3
cdr3_nt: TGTGCCAGCAGCTTGGGACTAGCAGCATACGGGAATTTT
cdr3_aa: CASSLGLAAYGNF

clone_size: .
v_call: TRBV15
d_call: .
j_call: TRBJ2-2
cdr3_nt: TGTGCCACCAGCAGCTCCTGGGAGGCCGGGGAGCTGTTTTTT
cdr3_aa: CATSSSWEAGELFF

clone_size: few
v_call: TRBV12-3/TRBV12-4
d_call: TRBD2
j_call: TRBJ2-1
cdr3_nt: TGTGCCAGCAGTTGGACTAGCGTCTACAATGAGCAGTTCTTC
cdr3_aa: CASSWTSVYNEQFF

clone_size: few
v_call: TRBV28
d_call: TRBD2
j_call: TRBJ2-1
cdr3_nt: TGTGCCAGCAGTAGCGGGAGGGCCAATCTCTACAATGAGCAGTTCTTC
cdr3_aa: CASSSGRANLYNEQFF

clone_size: many
v_call: TRBV4-3
d_call: .
j_call: TRBJ2-1
cdr3_nt: TGCGCCAGCAGCGGTGGGGGAAACTCCTACAATGAGCAGTTCTTC
cdr3_aa: CASSGGGNSYNEQFF

clone_size: .
v_call: TRBV10-3
d_call: .
j_call: TRBJ2-5
cdr3_nt: TGTGCCATCAGTGAACAGGAAGAGACCCAGTACTTC
cdr3_aa: CAISEQEETQYF

clone_size: few
v_call: TRBV29-1
d_call: TRBD1
j_call: TRBJ2-1
cdr3_nt: TGCAGCGTTGCCGAGGACAGGGTTAGCACCTACAATGAGCAGTTCTTC
cdr3_aa: CSVAEDRVSTYNEQFF

clone_size: .
v_call: TRBV30
d_call: .
j_call: TRBJ2-1
cdr3_nt: TGTGCCTGGAGTGTAGTGGACCACAATGAGCAGTTCTTC
cdr3_aa: CAWSVVDHNEQFF

clone_size: few
v_call: TRBV29-1
d_call: TRBD2
j_call: TRBJ2-3
cdr3_nt: TGCAGCGTTACTAGCGGGGCGAGCACAGATACGCAGTATTTT
cdr3_aa: CSVTSGASTDTQYF

clone_size: .
v_call: TRBV11-2
d_call: .
j_call: TRBJ2-5
cdr3_nt: TGTGCCAGCAGCTTAGTGGGGGCGCGGCCCCTAGGGGAGACCCAGTACTTC
cdr3_aa: CASSLVGARPLGETQYF

clone_size: few
v_call: TRBV7-2
d_call: TRBD2
j_call: TRBJ2-1
cdr3_nt: TGTGCCAGCATCCGGGAGGGACTAGCGGGTTACAATGAGCAGTTCTTC
cdr3_aa: CASIREGLAGYNEQFF

clone_size: .
v_call: TRBV20-1
d_call: TRBD2
j_call: TRBJ2-7
cdr3_nt: TGCAGTGCCCAACCTAGCGGGAGACCCTACGAGCAGTACTTC
cdr3_aa: CSAQPSGRPYEQYF

clone_size: few
v_call: TRBV29-1
d_call: TRBD2
j_call: TRBJ2-5
cdr3_nt: TGCAGCGTTGTGAGAGCGGGAGGGGAGACCCAGTACTTC
cdr3_aa: CSVVRAGGETQYF

clone_size: .
v_call: TRBV28
d_call: .
j_call: TRBJ2-3
cdr3_nt: TGTGCCAGCAGTTTAGGGATTGGTCCCACAGATACGCAGTATTTT
cdr3_aa: CASSLGIGPTDTQYF

clone_size: .
v_call: TRBV29-1
d_call: .
j_call: TRBJ1-2
cdr3_nt: TGCAGCGTTGATCTGGGCGGCCCTAACTATGGCTACACCTTC
cdr3_aa: CSVDLGGPNYGYTF

clone_size: .
v_call: TRBV27
d_call: TRBD1
j_call: TRBJ2-5
cdr3_nt: TGTGCCAGCAGGGGCACAGGGGGCCAAGAGACCCAGTACTTC
cdr3_aa: CASRGTGGQETQYF

clone_size: few
v_call: TRBV9
d_call: TRBD2
j_call: TRBJ2-3
cdr3_nt: TGTGCCAGCAGCGCCTCGGGGAGCGGGAGGTTTGTTACGCAGTATTTT
cdr3_aa: CASSASGSGRFVTQYF

clone_size: .
v_call: TRBV5-1
d_call: TRBD1
j_call: TRBJ2-3
cdr3_nt: TGCGCCAGCAGCCGGGACAGAGATACGCAGTATTTT
cdr3_aa: CASSRDRDTQYF

clone_size: .
v_call: TRBV10-2
d_call: .
j_call: TRBJ1-4
cdr3_nt: TGCGCCAGCAGCTTTGAAAGGGGGTCGGGAAAACTGTTTTTT
cdr3_aa: CASSFERGSGKLFF

clone_size: few
v_call: TRBV20-1
d_call: .
j_call: TRBJ2-2
cdr3_nt: TGCAGTGTTAGGGGGGGACACATGAACACCGGGGAGCTGTTTTTT
cdr3_aa: CSVRGGHMNTGELFF

clone_size: few
v_call: TRBV12-3/TRBV12-4
d_call: .
j_call: TRBJ1-6
cdr3_nt: TGTGCCAGCAGTTTCGGCCCGGGAAGTAATTCACCCCTCCACTTT
cdr3_aa: CASSFGPGSNSPLHF

clone_size: .
v_call: TRBV5-1
d_call: .
j_call: TRBJ1-1
cdr3_nt: TGCGCCAGCAGCTTGGAGGAATTGCGGACTGAAGCTTTCTTT
cdr3_aa: CASSLEELRTEAFF

clone_size: many
v_call: TRBV4-3
d_call: TRBD1
j_call: TRBJ2-1
cdr3_nt: TGCGCCAGCAGCCAAGATCTAGACAGGGGCTACAATGAGCAGTTCTTC
cdr3_aa: CASSQDLDRGYNEQFF

clone_size: .
v_call: TRBV20-1
d_call: .
j_call: TRBJ2-4
cdr3_nt: TGCAGTGCTAGAGATAGGTCACGGAACATTCACTACTTC
cdr3_aa: CSARDRSRNIHYF

clone_size: few
v_call: TRBV5-1
d_call: TRBD1
j_call: TRBJ2-5
cdr3_nt: TGCGCCAGCTACGCGACAGGGGGCGCCTGGGAGACCCAGTACTTC
cdr3_aa: CASYATGGAWETQYF

clone_size: .
v_call: TRBV6-2/TRBV6-3
d_call: .
j_call: TRBJ2-1
cdr3_nt: TGTGCCAGCACTCAAACGCTTTTGGGTGAGCAGTTCTTC
cdr3_aa: CASTQTLLGEQFF

clone_size: many
v_call: TRBV20-1
d_call: .
j_call: TRBJ1-1
cdr3_nt: TGCAGTGCTAGAGTACACATGAACACTGAAGCTTTCTTT
cdr3_aa: CSARVHMNTEAFF

clone_size: .
v_call: TRBV5-1
d_call: .
j_call: TRBJ1-5
cdr3_nt: TGCGCCAGCAGCTTGAGTGAGGGGTCCCAGCCCCAGCATTTT
cdr3_aa: CASSLSEGSQPQHF

clone_size: many
v_call: TRBV7-2
d_call: TRBD2
j_call: TRBJ2-1
cdr3_nt: TGTGCCAGCAGCTTAGGCGGGGGGCAGTCCTACAATGAGCAGTTCTTC
cdr3_aa: CASSLGGGQSYNEQFF